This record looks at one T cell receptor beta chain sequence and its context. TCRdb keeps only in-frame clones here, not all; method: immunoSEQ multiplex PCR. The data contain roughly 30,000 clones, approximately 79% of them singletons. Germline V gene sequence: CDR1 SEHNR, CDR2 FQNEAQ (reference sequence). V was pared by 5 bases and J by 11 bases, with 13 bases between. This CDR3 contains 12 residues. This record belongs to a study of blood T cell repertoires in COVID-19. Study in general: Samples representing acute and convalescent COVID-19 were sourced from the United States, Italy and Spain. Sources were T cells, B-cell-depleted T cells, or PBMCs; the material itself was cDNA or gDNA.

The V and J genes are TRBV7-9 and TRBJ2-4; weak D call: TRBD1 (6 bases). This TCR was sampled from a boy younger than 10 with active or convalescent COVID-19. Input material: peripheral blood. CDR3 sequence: CASSPTGGFQYF. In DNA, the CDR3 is TGTGCCAGCAGCCCGACAGGAGGATTTCAGTACTTC.